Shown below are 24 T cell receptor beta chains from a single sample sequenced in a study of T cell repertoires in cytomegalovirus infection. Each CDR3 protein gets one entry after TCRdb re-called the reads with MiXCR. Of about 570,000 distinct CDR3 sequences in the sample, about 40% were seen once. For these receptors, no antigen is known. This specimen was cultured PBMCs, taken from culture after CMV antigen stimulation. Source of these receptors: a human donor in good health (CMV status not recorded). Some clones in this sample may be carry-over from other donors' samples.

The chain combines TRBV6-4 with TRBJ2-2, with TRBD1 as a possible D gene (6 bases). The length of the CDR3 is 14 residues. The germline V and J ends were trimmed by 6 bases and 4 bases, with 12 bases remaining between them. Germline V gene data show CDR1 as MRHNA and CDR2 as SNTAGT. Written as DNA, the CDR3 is TGTGCCAGCAGCATGGGGGCCTCCACCGGGGAGCTGTTTTTT. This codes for CASSMGASTGELFF.

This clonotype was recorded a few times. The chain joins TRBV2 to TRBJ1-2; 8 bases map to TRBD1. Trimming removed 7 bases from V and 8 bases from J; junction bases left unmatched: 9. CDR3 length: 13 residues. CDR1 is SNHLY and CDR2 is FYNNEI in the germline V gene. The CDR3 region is CASTSDRVEGYTF. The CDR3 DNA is TGTGCCAGCACCTCGGACAGGGTTGAGGGCTACACCTTC.

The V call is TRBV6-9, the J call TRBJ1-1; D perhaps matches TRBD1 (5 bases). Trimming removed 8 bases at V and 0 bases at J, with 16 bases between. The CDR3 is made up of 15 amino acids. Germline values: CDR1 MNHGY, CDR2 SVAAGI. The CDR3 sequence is CASRRPGPLNTEAFF. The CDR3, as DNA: TGTGCCAGCCGAAGGCCGGGACCCTTGAACACTGAAGCTTTCTTT.

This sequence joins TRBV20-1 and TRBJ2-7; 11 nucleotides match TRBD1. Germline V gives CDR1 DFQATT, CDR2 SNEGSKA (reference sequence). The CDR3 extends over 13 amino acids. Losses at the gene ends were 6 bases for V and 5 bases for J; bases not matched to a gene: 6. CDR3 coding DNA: TGCAGTGCGCGGAGGACAGGGGGCAACGAGCAGTACTTC. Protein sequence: CSARRTGGNEQYF.

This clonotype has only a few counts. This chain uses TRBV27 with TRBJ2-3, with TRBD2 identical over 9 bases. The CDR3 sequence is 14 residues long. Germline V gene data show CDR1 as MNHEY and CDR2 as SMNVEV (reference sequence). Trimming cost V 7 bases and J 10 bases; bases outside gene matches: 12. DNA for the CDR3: TGTGCCAGCACACATCTAGCGGGAAGGGGGGCGCAGTATTTT. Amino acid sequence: CASTHLAGRGAQYF.

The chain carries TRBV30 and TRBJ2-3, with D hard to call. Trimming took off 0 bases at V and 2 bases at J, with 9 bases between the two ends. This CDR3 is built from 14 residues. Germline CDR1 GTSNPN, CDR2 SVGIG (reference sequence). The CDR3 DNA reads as TGTGCCTGGAGTGTAGGGCGGTACACAGATACGCAGTATTTT. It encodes CAWSVGRYTDTQYF.

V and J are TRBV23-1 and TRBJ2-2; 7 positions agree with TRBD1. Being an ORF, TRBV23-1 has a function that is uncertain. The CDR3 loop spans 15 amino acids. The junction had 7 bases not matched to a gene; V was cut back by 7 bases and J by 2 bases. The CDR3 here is CASNEDRRNTGELFF. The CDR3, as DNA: TGCGCCAGCAACGAGGACAGGAGAAACACCGGGGAGCTGTTTTTT.

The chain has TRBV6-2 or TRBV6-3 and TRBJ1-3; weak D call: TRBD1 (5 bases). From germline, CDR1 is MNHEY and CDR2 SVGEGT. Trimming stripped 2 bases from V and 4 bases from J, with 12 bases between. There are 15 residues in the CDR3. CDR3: CASSYEGTLGNTIYF. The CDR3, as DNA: TGTGCCAGCAGTTACGAGGGGACTCTCGGAAACACCATATATTTT.

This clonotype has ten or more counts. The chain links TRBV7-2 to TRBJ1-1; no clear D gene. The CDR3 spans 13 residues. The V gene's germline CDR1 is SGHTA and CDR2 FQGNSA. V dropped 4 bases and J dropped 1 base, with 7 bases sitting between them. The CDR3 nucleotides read TGTGCCAGCAGCTCGGACGGGAACACTGAAGCTTTCTTT. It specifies CASSSDGNTEAFF.

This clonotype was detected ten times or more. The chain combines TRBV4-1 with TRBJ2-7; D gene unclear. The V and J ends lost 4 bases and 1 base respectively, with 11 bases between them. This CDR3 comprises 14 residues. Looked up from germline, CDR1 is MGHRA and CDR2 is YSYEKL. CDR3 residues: CASSPTAISYEQYF. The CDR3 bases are TGCGCCAGCAGCCCGACGGCTATTTCCTACGAGCAGTACTTC.

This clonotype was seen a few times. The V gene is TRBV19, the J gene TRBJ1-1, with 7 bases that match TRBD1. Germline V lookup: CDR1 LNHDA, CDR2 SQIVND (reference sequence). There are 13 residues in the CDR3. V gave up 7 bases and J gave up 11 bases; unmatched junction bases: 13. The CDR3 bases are TGTGCCAGTACCGCCCTCCGGGACAGCTGGGCTTTCTTT. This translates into CASTALRDSWAFF.

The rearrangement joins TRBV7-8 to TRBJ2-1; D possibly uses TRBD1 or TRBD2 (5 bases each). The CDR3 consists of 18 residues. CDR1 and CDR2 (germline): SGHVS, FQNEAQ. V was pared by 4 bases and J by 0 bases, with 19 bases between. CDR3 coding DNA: TGTGCCAGCAGCTCATCCGGGACCAGGGTGGCCTCCTACAATGAGCAGTTCTTC. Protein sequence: CASSSSGTRVASYNEQFF.

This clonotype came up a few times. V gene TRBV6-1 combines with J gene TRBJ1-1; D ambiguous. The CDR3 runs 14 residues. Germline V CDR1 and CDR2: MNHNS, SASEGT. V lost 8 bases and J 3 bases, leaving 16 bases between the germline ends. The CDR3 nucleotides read TGTGCCAGCCGCGGGTTAAGGGCGGACACTGAAGCTTTCTTT. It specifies CASRGLRADTEAFF.

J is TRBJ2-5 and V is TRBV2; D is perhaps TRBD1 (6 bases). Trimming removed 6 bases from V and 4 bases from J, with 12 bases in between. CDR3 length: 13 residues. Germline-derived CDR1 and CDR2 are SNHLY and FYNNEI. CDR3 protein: CASRIQGLETQYF. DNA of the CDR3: TGTGCCAGCAGGATACAGGGTTTAGAGACCCAGTACTTC.

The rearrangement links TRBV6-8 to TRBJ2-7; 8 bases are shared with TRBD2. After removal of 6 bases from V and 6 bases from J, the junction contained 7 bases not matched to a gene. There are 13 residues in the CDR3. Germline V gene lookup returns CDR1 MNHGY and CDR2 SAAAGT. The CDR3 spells CASSQGLAGEQYF. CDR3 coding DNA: TGTGCCAGCAGCCAAGGACTAGCCGGCGAGCAGTACTTC.

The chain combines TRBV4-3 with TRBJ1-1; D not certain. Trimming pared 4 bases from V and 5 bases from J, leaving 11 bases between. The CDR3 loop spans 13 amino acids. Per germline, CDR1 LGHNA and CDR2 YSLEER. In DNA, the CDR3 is TGCGCCAGCAGCCGGGCCCGGAGGACTGAAGCTTTCTTT. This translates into CASSRARRTEAFF.

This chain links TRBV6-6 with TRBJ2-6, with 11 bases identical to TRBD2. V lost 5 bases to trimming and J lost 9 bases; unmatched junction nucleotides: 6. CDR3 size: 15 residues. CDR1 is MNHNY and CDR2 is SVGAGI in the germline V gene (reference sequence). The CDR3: CASSARLAGFNVLTF. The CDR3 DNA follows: TGTGCCAGCAGTGCCCGACTAGCGGGGTTCAACGTCCTGACTTTC.

The CDR3 coding sequence is TGCAGTGCTAACGGAGGGACAGAAACGAACACTGAAGCTTTCTTT. The encoded protein is CSANGGTETNTEAFF. The V and J genes are TRBV20-1 and TRBJ1-1, with TRBD1 matching over 7 bases. This CDR3 spans 15 amino acids. V was clipped by 4 bases and J by 1 base; unmatched bases: 9. Germline assignment: CDR1 DFQATT and CDR2 SNEGSKA (reference sequence).

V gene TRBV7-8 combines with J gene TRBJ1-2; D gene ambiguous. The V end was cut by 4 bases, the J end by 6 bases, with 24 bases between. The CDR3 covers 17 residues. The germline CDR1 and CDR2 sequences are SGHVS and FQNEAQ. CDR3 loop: CASSSPPVQRKVDGYTF. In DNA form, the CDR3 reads TGTGCCAGCAGCTCCCCGCCTGTACAAAGAAAGGTGGATGGCTACACCTTC.

CDR3 nucleotides: TGTGCCAGCAGTATTCAACAGGGGGCGGACACTGAAGCTTTCTTT. Translated: CASSIQQGADTEAFF. V and J are TRBV6-5 and TRBJ1-1; 9 positions match TRBD1. CDR1 is MNHEY, CDR2 SVGAGI, per germline. V gave up 5 bases and J gave up 3 bases; unmatched junction bases: 7. The CDR3 sequence is 15 residues long.

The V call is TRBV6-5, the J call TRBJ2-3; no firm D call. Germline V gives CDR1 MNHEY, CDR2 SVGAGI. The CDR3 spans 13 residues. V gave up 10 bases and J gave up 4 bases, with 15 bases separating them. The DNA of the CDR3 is TGTGCCACCGGATCCACGGACCCAGATACGCAGTATTTT. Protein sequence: CATGSTDPDTQYF.

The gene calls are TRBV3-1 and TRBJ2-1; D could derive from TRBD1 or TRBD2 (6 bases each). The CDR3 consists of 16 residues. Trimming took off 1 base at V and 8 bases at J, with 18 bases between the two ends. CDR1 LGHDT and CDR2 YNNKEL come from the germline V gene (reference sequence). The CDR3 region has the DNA TGTGCCAGCAGCCAAGGTGGGGGCTGGGACTTGGATGAGCAGTTCTTC. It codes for CASSQGGGWDLDEQFF.

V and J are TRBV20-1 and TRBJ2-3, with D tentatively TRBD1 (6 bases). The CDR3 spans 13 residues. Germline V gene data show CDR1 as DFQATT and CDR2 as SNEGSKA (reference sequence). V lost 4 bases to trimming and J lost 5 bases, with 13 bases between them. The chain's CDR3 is CSATPSRGDTQYF. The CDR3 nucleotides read TGCAGTGCTACTCCCTCCAGGGGAGATACGCAGTATTTT.

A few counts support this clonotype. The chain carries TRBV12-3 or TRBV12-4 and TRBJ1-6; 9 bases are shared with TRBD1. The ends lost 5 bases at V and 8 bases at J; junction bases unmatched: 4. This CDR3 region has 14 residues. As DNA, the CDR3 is TGTGCCAGCAGTATACAGGGGGCGGATTCACCCCTCCACTTT. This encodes CASSIQGADSPLHF.